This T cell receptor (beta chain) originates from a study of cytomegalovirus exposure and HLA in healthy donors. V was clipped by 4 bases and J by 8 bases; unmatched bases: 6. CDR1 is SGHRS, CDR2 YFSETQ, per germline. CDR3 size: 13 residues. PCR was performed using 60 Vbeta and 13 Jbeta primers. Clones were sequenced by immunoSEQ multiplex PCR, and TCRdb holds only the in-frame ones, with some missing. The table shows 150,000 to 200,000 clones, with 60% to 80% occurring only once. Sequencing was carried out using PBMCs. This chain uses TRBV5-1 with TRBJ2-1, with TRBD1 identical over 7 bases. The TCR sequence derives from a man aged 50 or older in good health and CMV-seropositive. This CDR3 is CASSPGQIDEQFF. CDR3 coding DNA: TGCGCCAGCAGCCCGGGACAGATCGATGAGCAGTTCTTC.